A single sample is the source of the 9 T cell receptor beta chains below, sequenced in a study of radiotherapy plus CTLA-4 blockade in lung cancer (dated by TCRdb to between 2018 and 2020). The library was generated by the immunoSEQ multiplex PCR assay. TCRdb stores this immuneACCESS table with in-frame sequences only. Part of the clones is absent; in the studies checked, under half of the shortfall reflects unresolved V genes, and no reason is known for the rest. Counted in this sample were some 70,000 clones; around 83% of them appeared once. The top ten constitute 4% to 5% of the sample. The starting material was peripheral blood, obtained from a patient treated with radiotherapy plus ipilimumab. The source of these receptors is a human donor with non-small cell lung cancer who had a partial response to radiotherapy plus ipilimumab.

Details on this clone: Relative to the germline gene, one junction end is altered; a read error may explain this. V gene TRBV28 combines with J gene TRBJ1-5, with 8 bases lining up with TRBD1. Germline CDR1 is MDHEN and CDR2 is SYDVKM. CDR3 length: 14 residues. The CDR3 DNA sequence: TGTGCCAGCAGTTTGGGGACAGGCGGTGGGTCCCCCGCTTTT. Encoded protein: CASSLGTGGGSPAF. The full variable domain, with the rest looked up from reference TRBV28 and TRBJ1-5, is DVKVTQSSRYLVKRTGEKVFLECVQDMDHENMFWYRQDPGLGLRLIYFSYDVKMKEKGDIPEGYSVSREKKERFSLILESASTNQTSMYLCASSLGTGGGSPAFGDGTRLSIL.

This chain links TRBV4-2 with TRBJ1-2; 7 bases agree with TRBD1. The CDR3 loop spans 16 amino acids. The V gene end was trimmed by 0 bases and the J gene end by 5 bases; junction bases not matched to a gene: 9. Germline values: CDR1 LGHNA, CDR2 YNFKEQ. CDR3 DNA: TGTGCCAGCAGCCAAGACGAATCGACAGGGCTATATGGCTACACCTTC. This sequence encodes CASSQDESTGLYGYTF.

This sequence joins TRBV5-5 and TRBJ2-7, with 9 bases identical to TRBD1. Germline V gene data show CDR1 as SGHKS and CDR2 as YYEKEE (reference sequence). Trimming cost V 4 bases and J 7 bases; bases outside gene matches: 12. The length of the CDR3 is 15 residues. In nucleotides, the CDR3 is TGTGCCAGCAGCGTCCCGGGACAGGGTACGGGTGAGCAGTACTTC. This sequence encodes CASSVPGQGTGEQYF.

The chain links TRBV12-5 to TRBJ2-2; 12 nucleotides agree with TRBD2. CDR1 and CDR2 (germline): LGHNT, FRNRAP. J was trimmed by 4 bases and V by 2 bases; bases with no gene match: 5. CDR3 length: 17 amino acids. Written as DNA, the CDR3 is TGTGCTAGTGGTTTGCGGACTAGCGGGACCTCCACCGGGGAGCTGTTTTTT. Protein product: CASGLRTSGTSTGELFF.

This chain joins TRBV5-1 and TRBJ2-1, with TRBD2 matching 15 bases. With V trimmed by 4 bases and J by 10 bases, 12 bases remained unmatched. Germline values: CDR1 SGHRS, CDR2 YFSETQ. The CDR3 runs to 17 residues. The chain's CDR3 is CASSVSGTSGRSGEQFF. CDR3 coding DNA: TGCGCCAGCAGCGTTTCCGGGACTAGCGGGAGGTCAGGGGAGCAGTTCTTC.

The chain employs TRBV7-9 and TRBJ1-1; D call uncertain. Trimming pared 6 bases from V and 1 base from J, leaving 6 bases between. Germline V gives CDR1 SEHNR, CDR2 FQNEAQ (reference sequence). The CDR3 loop spans 12 amino acids. In DNA, the CDR3 is TGTGCCAGCAGAAGACAGAACACTGAAGCTTTCTTT. Residues: CASRRQNTEAFF.

V and J are TRBV27 and TRBJ1-5; D is possibly TRBD1 (6 bases). Germline V gives CDR1 MNHEY, CDR2 SMNVEV (reference sequence). The CDR3 is made up of 17 amino acids. V was pared by 5 bases and J by 1 base, with 18 bases between. DNA of the CDR3: TGTGCCAGCAGTCAGGGCTGGCCTCAGGGGAGCAATCAGCCCCAGCATTTT. This sequence encodes CASSQGWPQGSNQPQHF.

The chain has TRBV4-1 and TRBJ2-3; possibly TRBD2 for D (6 bases). Germline V gene lookup returns CDR1 MGHRA and CDR2 YSYEKL. Trimming took off 4 bases at V and 5 bases at J, with 19 bases between the two ends. The CDR3 consists of 16 residues. The CDR3 DNA reads TGCGCCAGCAGCCGAACCTGGCCTCACGGGGGAGATACGCAGTATTTT. Translation: CASSRTWPHGGDTQYF.

The chain uses TRBV5-1 and TRBJ2-5; no firm D call. CDR1 and CDR2 from the germline V gene are SGHRS and YFSETQ. Trimming removed 2 bases from V and 1 base from J, with 12 bases in between. This CDR3 has 15 residues. The CDR3 is CASSLTPSAQETQYF. In DNA form, the CDR3 reads TGCGCCAGCAGCTTAACACCCAGCGCCCAAGAGACCCAGTACTTC. The full variable domain, completed using reference TRBV5-1 and TRBJ2-5, is KAGVTQTPRYLIKTRGQQVTLSCSPISGHRSVSWYQQTPGQGLQFLFEYFSETQRNKGNFPGRFSGRQFSNSRSEMNVSTLELGDSALYLCASSLTPSAQETQYFGPGTRLLVL.